Listed below are T cell receptor beta chains from one sample, sequenced in a study of blood T cells in healthy people across ages. TCRdb re-called the 5' RACE reads through MiXCR, storing one row per CDR3 protein. The sample shows approximately 790,000 distinct CDR3 sequences, approximately 67% of them seen only once. Material for sequencing was blood. The origin of the receptors is a man aged 25-45 years in good health. Each CDR3 is given with its conserved first and last residue. Not all rows give a size; the values are once, few, many and, for expanded clones, a class.

V gene | clone size | CDR3 protein
TRBV5-1 | . | CASSLMLDTDTQYF
TRBV9 | . | CASSEGDRSGANVLTF
TRBV12-3/TRBV12-4 | . | CASSSGQGNVLTF
TRBV21-1 | once | CASRCRIYRAINQPQHF
TRBV7-2 | . | CASSTVATGLTEAFF
TRBV2 | . | CASRRGSYNSPLHF
TRBV3-1 | few | CASSQDSITKYGYTF
TRBV27 | . | CTSSFLGGRETQYF
TRBV27 | . | CASSLFWTETYEQYF
TRBV6-2/TRBV6-3 | . | CASSRLAVGETDTQYF
TRBV12-3/TRBV12-4 | . | CASTGYDQPQHF
TRBV20-1 | . | CSARDSGGGTYTQYF
TRBV28 | . | CASNEQGDQPQHF
TRBV6-2/TRBV6-3 | once | CASSTRRALRETQYF
TRBV9 | once | CASSAGGNPKNIQYF
TRBV2 | . | CASNSGRAADTQYF